A selection of T cell receptor beta chains follows, all from one sample in a study of blood T cell repertoires in COVID-19. Assay used: immunoSEQ multiplex PCR; TCRdb lists only in-frame clones, some missing. This table has about 400,000 clones, more than 85% appearing once. The sample taken for sequencing was peripheral blood. These receptors were collected from a woman aged 30 to 39 with acute or convalescent COVID-19. CDR3s include the opening cysteine and the closing phenylalanine or tryptophan. D genes are given only for firm matches. Clone sizes are given selectively: once, few, many, or a class where the clone is expanded.

>13|TRBD2|TRBV28|TRBJ2-5|-
TGTGCCACCTCTAGCGGGGGGATTGAGACCCAGTACTTC
CATSSGGIETQYF
>15|-|TRBV5-4|TRBJ2-5|-
TGTGCCAGCAGCTCGCGCACAACAGTACAAGAGACCCAGTACTTC
CASSSRTTVQETQYF
>15|TRBD1|TRBV5-1|TRBJ2-7|-
TGCGCCAGCAGCCCCGCGACAGGGGGTTCTACCGAGCAGTACTTC
CASSPATGGSTEQYF
>16|-|TRBV27|TRBJ1-1|-
TGTGCCAGCAGTTTGCTGGGGTTCAGGGAAGGCACTGAAGCTTTCTTT
CASSLLGFREGTEAFF
>15|-|TRBV2|TRBJ1-2|-
TGTGCCAGCAAACCACTCCTGGGGGGAAACTATGGCTACACCTTC
CASKPLLGGNYGYTF
>14|TRBD2|TRBV9|TRBJ2-3|-
TGTGCCAGCAGCGTCGGGGGGGCCAAAAATACGCAGTATTTT
CASSVGGAKNTQYF
>16|TRBD1|TRBV23-1|TRBJ2-2|-
TGCGCCAGCAGTCATCCAGGGGGCCAGTACACCGGGGAGCTGTTTTTT
CASSHPGGQYTGELFF
>16|TRBD1|TRBV19|TRBJ1-5|-
TGTGCCAGTAGTACACCCCGGGACAGCAAATATCAGCCCCAGCATTTT
CASSTPRDSKYQPQHF
>15|TRBD2|TRBV19|TRBJ2-1|-
TGTGCCAGTAGTAGCCTAGCGGGGGGCTACAATGAGCAGTTCTTC
CASSSLAGGYNEQFF
>15|-|TRBV5-6|TRBJ1-4|-
TGTGCCAGCAGCTTTATACGCGATCCCGAGGAAAAACTGTTTTTT
CASSFIRDPEEKLFF
>12|-|TRBV6-5|TRBJ2-7|-
TGTGCCAGCAGCGCCGTAGACTACGAGCAGTACTTC
CASSAVDYEQYF
>14|TRBD1|TRBV19|TRBJ2-7|once
TGTGCCAGTAGTATCGGGACAGGGGTCTACGAGCAGTACTTC
CASSIGTGVYEQYF
>14|-|TRBV27|TRBJ2-3|-
TGTGCCAGCAGTCTTGGACAGCCTACAGATACGCAGTATTTT
CASSLGQPTDTQYF
>17|TRBD2|TRBV6-2/TRBV6-3|TRBJ2-3|-
TGTGCCAGCAGTTACAGAGGCCTAGCGGTAATCACAGATACGCAGTATTTT
CASSYRGLAVITDTQYF
>17|-|TRBV24-1|TRBJ2-2|-
TGTGCCACCAGTGATTTGCCCATGCGGAATCCGGGCGGGGAGCTGTTTTTT
CATSDLPMRNPGGELFF
>17|TRBD1|TRBV3-1/TRBV3-2|TRBJ1-2|-
TGTGCCAGCAGCCAAGATTTACAGGGGGCGATCGACTATGGCTACACCTTC
CASSQDLQGAIDYGYTF